Listed here are 9 T cell receptor beta chains from one sample, sequenced in a study of cytomegalovirus exposure and HLA in healthy donors. A multiplex PCR was run with 60 Vbeta primers and 13 Jbeta primers. Assay used: immunoSEQ multiplex PCR; TCRdb lists only in-frame clones, some missing. Its table records roughly 78,000 clones. The sample consisted of PBMCs. These TCRs come from a boy between 10 and 17 years old in good health and CMV-seronegative.

The chain combines TRBV30 with TRBJ1-5; TRBD1 agrees at 8 bases. Per the germline V gene, CDR1 is GTSNPN and CDR2 is SVGIG (reference sequence). This CDR3 spans 15 amino acids. The V segment lost 5 bases and the J segment 2 bases; nucleotides outside the gene matches: 8. This CDR3 reads CAWDSGTGGNQPQHF. The CDR3 coding sequence is TGTGCCTGGGATTCCGGGACAGGTGGCAATCAGCCCCAGCATTTT.

V usage is TRBV14 and J usage is TRBJ2-2, with D unresolved. The CDR3 sequence is 18 residues long. V shed 0 bases and J shed 0 bases, with 14 bases lying between them. Per germline, CDR1 SGHDN and CDR2 FVKESK. CDR3 region: CASSQDLGYLANTGELFF. The CDR3, as DNA: TGTGCCAGCAGCCAAGATCTAGGTTACCTCGCGAACACCGGGGAGCTGTTTTTT.

The J gene is TRBJ1-1, the V gene TRBV11-3; D is uncertain. V was cut by 5 bases and J by 2 bases, with 12 bases left in between. This CDR3 comprises 14 residues. Germline CDR1 SGHNT, CDR2 YENEEA. The CDR3 reads CASSPGRGNTEAFF. CDR3 nucleotides: TGTGCCAGCAGCCCCGGTCGGGGAAACACTGAAGCTTTCTTT.

The J gene is TRBJ2-5, the V gene TRBV29-1; a possible D gene is TRBD1 (5 bases). Trimming removed 3 bases at V and 4 bases at J, with 12 bases between. Germline V gives CDR1 SQVTM, CDR2 ANQGSEA. This CDR3 has 13 amino acids. The CDR3 bases are TGCAGCGTTGACAGGGTACTACTAGAGACCCAGTACTTC. Amino acids: CSVDRVLLETQYF. The whole variable domain, remainder taken from reference TRBV29-1 and TRBJ2-5, is SAVISQKPSRDICQRGTSLTIQCQVDSQVTMMFWYRQQPGQSLTLIATANQGSEATYESGFVIDKFPISRPNLTFSTLTVSNMSPEDSSIYLCSVDRVLLETQYFGPGTRLLVL.

This chain uses TRBV2 with TRBJ2-5; 8 bases match TRBD2. This CDR3 is 14 amino acids long. Germline V gene sequence: CDR1 SNHLY, CDR2 FYNNEI. Trimming cost V 7 bases and J 5 bases; bases outside gene matches: 9. In DNA, the CDR3 is TGTGCCAGCACGGGGGGGAGTAGGTCGGAGACCCAGTACTTC. Protein sequence: CASTGGSRSETQYF.

The chain joins TRBV5-1 to TRBJ2-1; TRBD2 matches 10 bases. V trimming: 0 bases; J trimming: 1 base; junction bases outside the gene matches: 7. CDR1 and CDR2 from the germline V gene are SGHRS and YFSETQ. The CDR3 totals 18 residues. The CDR3 DNA is TGCGCCAGCAGCTTGGATCCTAGCGGGAGTCGTTCCTACAATGAGCAGTTCTTC. Translated, it gives CASSLDPSGSRSYNEQFF.

The rearrangement uses TRBV2 and TRBJ1-2; D is perhaps TRBD1 (5 bases). This CDR3 contains 14 residues. V was clipped by 5 bases and J by 3 bases, with 13 bases between them. Germline CDR1 reads SNHLY; CDR2 reads FYNNEI. DNA of the CDR3: TGTGCCAGCAGTATGCCCCAGGGTTACTATGGCTACACCTTC. Translation: CASSMPQGYYGYTF.

This chain uses TRBV7-9 with TRBJ2-1; D unclear. Trimming cost V 6 bases and J 9 bases, with 12 bases left between them. The germline V gene has CDR1 SEHNR and CDR2 FQNEAQ (reference sequence). The CDR3 sequence is 12 residues long. In nucleotides, the CDR3 is TGTGCCAGCAGTCAAAACTTCGCTGAGCAGTTCTTC. Its protein product is CASSQNFAEQFF.

This chain uses TRBV19 with TRBJ2-1, with D possibly matching TRBD2 (6 bases). The V end lost 6 bases, the J end lost 0 bases, and 6 bases lay between the germline ends. The germline V gene encodes CDR1 LNHDA and CDR2 SQIVND (reference sequence). The CDR3 consists of 13 residues. DNA for the CDR3: TGTGCCAGTAGCGGGAGCTCCTACAATGAGCAGTTCTTC. The encoded protein is CASSGSSYNEQFF.